These 27 T cell receptor beta chains originate from one sample sequenced in a study of T cells in Graves' hyperthyroidism and ophthalmopathy. TCR beta CDR3 region amplification was performed from RNA transcripts. Initially, a first-round RT-PCR of the TCR CDR3 employed the HTBI primer set. TCRdb called the multiplex PCR reads again in MiXCR, with one record for every CDR3 protein. This table has around 600,000 distinct CDR3 sequences, more than 14% appearing once. Sequencing was done on a sample of blood. These receptors were taken from a woman between 50 and 59 years old with Graves' ophthalmopathy.

This clonotype occurred many times. The rearrangement links TRBV5-1 to TRBJ1-3, with unresolved D. This CDR3 contains 18 residues. The V end lost 0 bases, the J end lost 0 bases, and 16 bases lay between the germline ends. From germline, CDR1 is SGHRS and CDR2 YFSETQ. CDR3 loop: CASSLGRFAESSGNTIYF. CDR3 sequence (DNA): TGCGCCAGCAGCTTGGGCCGGTTTGCGGAGAGCTCTGGAAACACCATATATTTT.

The J gene is TRBJ1-6, the V gene TRBV28; possible D gene TRBD1, 5 bases. This CDR3 has 15 residues. V shed 5 bases and J shed 11 bases, with 19 bases lying between them. Germline V gene data show CDR1 as MDHEN and CDR2 as SYDVKM. CDR3 amino acids: CASSLRGLQSAPLHF. The CDR3 DNA follows: TGTGCCAGCAGTCTTAGGGGATTACAAAGCGCACCCCTCCACTTT.

V gene TRBV24-1 combines with J gene TRBJ1-5; D is undetermined. The CDR3 length is 14 residues. The V gene's germline CDR1 is KGHDR and CDR2 SFDVKD. V shed 5 bases and J shed 0 bases, with 7 bases lying between them. The CDR3 nucleotides are TGTGCCACCAGTGGTCGAACTAGCAATCAGCCCCAGCATTTT. Translating it yields CATSGRTSNQPQHF.

This clonotype has ten or more counts. This chain connects TRBV12-3 or TRBV12-4 to TRBJ2-3, with D unresolved. The V end lost 4 bases, the J end lost 2 bases, and 7 bases lay between the germline ends. CDR3 length equals 13 residues. This chain's CDR3 is CASSYDFTDTQYF. CDR3 bases: TGTGCCAGCAGTTACGACTTCACAGATACGCAGTATTTT.

V gene TRBV5-1 combines with J gene TRBJ2-5; 7 nucleotides agree with TRBD2. The CDR3 contains 14 residues. The J segment lost 3 bases and the V segment lost 4 bases, leaving 6 bases of the junction unmatched. Germline lookup yields CDR1 SGHRS and CDR2 YFSETQ. This chain's CDR3 is CASSPAGGKETQYF. For the CDR3, the DNA is TGCGCCAGCAGCCCGGCCGGGGGGAAAGAGACCCAGTACTTC.

This clonotype was counted ten times or more. V and J are TRBV11-2 and TRBJ2-1, with D perhaps matching TRBD2 (6 bases). This CDR3 is 16 amino acids long. From germline, CDR1 is SGHAT and CDR2 FQNNGV. Deletions cut 5 bases from V and 2 bases from J, with 16 bases between. For the CDR3, the DNA is TGTGCCAGCAGCCTCGGACTAATCCCCCCCTACAATGAGCAGTTCTTC. Translating gives CASSLGLIPPYNEQFF.

The sample holds many counts of this clonotype. The chain joins TRBV7-8 to TRBJ2-7; D gene uncertain. Germline values: CDR1 SGHVS, CDR2 FQNEAQ. The CDR3 totals 13 residues. V lost 3 bases, J lost 1 base, and 7 bases lay in between. In nucleotides, the CDR3 is TGTGCCAGCAGCTTCGAGCTATCCTACGAGCAGTACTTC. It specifies CASSFELSYEQYF.

This clonotype was seen at least ten times. This chain uses TRBV28 with TRBJ2-7; no reliable D call. V lost 2 bases and J 3 bases, leaving 11 bases between the germline ends. CDR3 length equals 14 residues. Germline loops: CDR1 MDHEN, CDR2 SYDVKM. The CDR3: CASSLGQTYYEQYF. DNA for the CDR3: TGTGCCAGCAGTTTAGGGCAGACTTACTACGAGCAGTACTTC.

This clonotype has more than one count but fewer than ten. V gene TRBV7-3 combines with J gene TRBJ2-2, with 9 bases identical to TRBD2. Germline CDR1 SGHTA, CDR2 FQGTGA. V was pared by 5 bases and J by 7 bases, with 8 bases of the junction left unmatched. This CDR3 contains 15 residues. The CDR3 DNA sequence: TGTGCCAGCAGCCGCGCGGCTAGCGGGATCGGGGAGCTGTTTTTT. As protein: CASSRAASGIGELFF.

Ten or more counts support this clonotype. The chain joins TRBV20-1 to TRBJ1-5; no clear D. Trimming pared 1 base from V and 0 bases from J, leaving 7 bases between. The CDR3 has 14 amino acids. Per the germline V gene, CDR1 is DFQATT and CDR2 is SNEGSKA (reference sequence). The CDR3 DNA reads TGCAGTGCTAGAGTGGTTAATAGCAATCAGCCCCAGCATTTT. Translation: CSARVVNSNQPQHF.

In its sample, this clonotype was seen a few times. The chain has TRBV4-3 and TRBJ2-6, with no clear D. Per the germline V gene, CDR1 is LGHNA and CDR2 is YSLEER. V gave up 4 bases and J gave up 0 bases, with 7 bases separating them. The CDR3 runs 15 residues. CDR3 nucleotide sequence: TGCGCCAGCAGCCCTACGAACTCTGGGGCCAACGTCCTGACTTTC. Protein sequence: CASSPTNSGANVLTF.

The table lists this clonotype with many counts. V usage is TRBV30 and J usage is TRBJ1-5; TRBD1 aligns across 7 bases. V trimming: 3 bases; J trimming: 3 bases; junction bases outside the gene matches: 11. Germline CDR1 is GTSNPN and CDR2 is SVGIG (reference sequence). This CDR3 spans 16 amino acids. CDR3 amino acids: CAWSLGAGGNNQPQHF. The CDR3 DNA follows: TGTGCCTGGAGCCTAGGGGCAGGGGGGAACAATCAGCCCCAGCATTTT.

This clonotype was recorded many times. V and J are TRBV10-3 and TRBJ2-1, with D maybe TRBD2 (5 bases). Trimming took off 4 bases at V and 9 bases at J, with 16 bases between the two ends. CDR1 is ENHRY and CDR2 is SYGVKD in the germline V gene. This CDR3 region has 14 residues. CDR3: CAISGGSYRGEQFF. The CDR3 DNA reads TGTGCCATCAGTGGAGGGTCATACCGGGGTGAGCAGTTCTTC.

This clonotype was found many times. This chain links TRBV18 with TRBJ2-1, with 8 nucleotides matching TRBD1. This CDR3 is built from 14 residues. CDR1 and CDR2 from the germline V gene are KGHSH and LQKENI. V lost 3 bases, J lost 9 bases, and 7 bases stayed unmatched. Written as DNA, the CDR3 is TGTGCCAGCTCACCCCGGACAGGGTTCACTGAGCAGTTCTTC. Protein product: CASSPRTGFTEQFF.

On this clonotype itself: Since the CDR3 does not end with the conserved phenylalanine or tryptophan, this likely comes from a read error. The chain links TRBV11-1 to TRBJ1-1; D is uncertain. This CDR3 contains 13 residues. Germline V gives CDR1 SGHAT, CDR2 FQDESV (reference sequence). V was clipped by 1 base and J by 1 base, with 4 bases between them. The CDR3 nucleotides are TGTGCCAGCAGCTTAGTCGAGAACACTGAAGCTTTCTCT. Its protein is CASSLVENTEAFS.

The V gene is TRBV6-5, the J gene TRBJ1-2; D is possibly TRBD1 (5 bases). The CDR3 loop spans 15 amino acids. Per germline, CDR1 MNHEY and CDR2 SVGAGI. Trimming cost V 1 base and J 2 bases, with 11 bases left between them. The CDR3 bases are TGTGCCAGCAGTTACTATCGCGACAGCAACTATGGCTACACCTTC. Protein: CASSYYRDSNYGYTF.

This clonotype was observed a few times. The chain is built from TRBV6-2 or TRBV6-3 and TRBJ2-1; 8 bases map to TRBD2. CDR1 and CDR2 (germline): MNHEY, SVGEGT. CDR3 length: 20 amino acids. Unmatched junction bases numbered 13, after V lost 0 bases and J lost 0 bases. The chain's CDR3 is CASSYSGIAGISASYNEQFF. CDR3 in DNA: TGTGCCAGCAGTTACTCTGGGATAGCGGGAATTTCTGCCTCCTACAATGAGCAGTTCTTC.

This chain connects TRBV19 to TRBJ2-3, with 7 bases matching TRBD1. This CDR3 contains 15 residues. The J segment lost 5 bases and the V segment lost 3 bases, leaving 8 bases of the junction unmatched. Germline loops: CDR1 LNHDA, CDR2 SQIVND (reference sequence). The CDR3 DNA reads as TGTGCCAGTAGTATTTGGGAGACAGGGTTAGATACGCAGTATTTT. This translates into CASSIWETGLDTQYF.

This clonotype was recorded a few times. The germline gene is not matched at one end of the junction; a read error may be the cause. The V and J genes are TRBV2 and TRBJ2-2; tentative D call: TRBD2 (5 bases). CDR1 is SNHLY and CDR2 is FYNNEI in the germline V gene. The CDR3 has 16 residues. In DNA form, the CDR3 reads TGTGCCAGCAGTTTAAGCCGGGGAAGGAACACCGGGGAGCTGGTTTTT. The encoded protein is CASSLSRGRNTGELVF.

This clonotype was seen at least ten times. The CDR3 DNA reads TGTGCCAGCAAGGACCGGACAGGGGGAAGCAATCAGCCCCAGCATTTT. Protein sequence: CASKDRTGGSNQPQHF. J is TRBJ1-5 and V is TRBV2, with TRBD1 matching 10 bases. The CDR3 spans 16 residues. The V gene end was trimmed by 7 bases and the J gene end by 1 base; junction bases not matched to a gene: 7. CDR1 is SNHLY, CDR2 FYNNEI, per germline.

This clonotype showed up many times. Germline and junction disagree at one end, which may indicate a read error. The J gene is TRBJ2-1, the V gene TRBV7-7, with D perhaps matching TRBD2 (6 bases). CDR1 is SSHAT, CDR2 FNYEAQ, per germline (reference sequence). CDR3 size: 13 residues. The chain's CDR3 is CASSWTTNNEQFF. CDR3 bases: TGTGCTAGCAGCTGGACTACAAACAATGAGCAGTTCTTC.

The chain employs TRBV9 and TRBJ2-3; TRBD2 aligns across 8 bases. V trimming: 4 bases; J trimming: 3 bases; junction bases outside the gene matches: 10. The CDR3 runs to 16 residues. CDR1 is SGDLS and CDR2 is YYNGEE in the germline V gene. CDR3: CASSISGRRETDTQYF. CDR3 DNA: TGTGCCAGCAGCATCAGCGGGAGAAGAGAAACAGATACGCAGTATTTT.

The chain couples TRBV19 to TRBJ2-1; possible D gene TRBD2, 6 bases. Germline CDR1 reads LNHDA; CDR2 reads SQIVND (reference sequence). V was trimmed by 6 bases and J by 3 bases, leaving 12 bases between them. The CDR3 sequence is 14 residues long. This CDR3 is CASSNPGLYNEQFF. The CDR3 coding sequence is TGTGCCAGTAGCAACCCGGGACTCTACAATGAGCAGTTCTTC.

This clonotype has only a few counts. The chain combines TRBV9 with TRBJ2-5; 10 bases agree with TRBD2. The germline gives CDR1 SGDLS, CDR2 YYNGEE. Germline trimming cut 0 bases from V and 5 bases from J; bases unmatched to any gene: 7. The CDR3 covers 16 residues. CDR3 sequence reads: CASSVGASGSRETQYF. CDR3 bases: TGTGCCAGCAGCGTAGGGGCTAGCGGGAGTCGGGAGACCCAGTACTTC.

The genes are TRBV6-5 and TRBJ2-4; D not resolved. Germline CDR1 MNHEY, CDR2 SVGAGI. The CDR3 totals 19 residues. Trimming left V 3 bases short and J 0 bases short, with 21 bases between. CDR3 sequence reads: CASSYSRPDLWSAKNIQYF. As DNA, the CDR3 is TGTGCCAGCAGTTATTCGCGACCCGATCTTTGGTCAGCCAAAAACATTCAGTACTTC.

The rearrangement links TRBV5-1 to TRBJ1-2; D perhaps matches TRBD1 (5 bases). This CDR3 has 17 residues. V gave up 2 bases and J gave up 6 bases, with 23 bases separating them. Germline V lookup: CDR1 SGHRS, CDR2 YFSETQ. CDR3: CASSFGHDSEVGDGYTF. The CDR3 coding sequence is TGCGCCAGCAGCTTTGGGCATGACAGCGAAGTTGGAGATGGCTACACCTTC.

This clonotype was detected many times. In nucleotides, the CDR3 is TGTGCCAGCAGTTTATCGAGGGCGAACACTGAAGCTTTCTTT. This codes for CASSLSRANTEAFF. The rearrangement uses TRBV28 and TRBJ1-1; unclear D gene. The length of the CDR3 is 14 residues. The V gene's germline CDR1 is MDHEN and CDR2 SYDVKM. Between the trimmed V and J ends, which lost 1 base and 1 base, there was a span of 7 bases. Full variable domain (remainder filled in from reference TRBV28 and TRBJ1-1): DVKVTQSSRYLVKRTGEKVFLECVQDMDHENMFWYRQDPGLGLRLIYFSYDVKMKEKGDIPEGYSVSREKKERFSLILESASTNQTSMYLCASSLSRANTEAFFGQGTRLTVV.